This passage covers 16 T cell receptor beta chains from one sample sequenced in a study of T cell responses to AZD1222 COVID-19 vaccine. The repertoire was sequenced with immunoSEQ multiplex PCR; TCRdb's copy has only in-frame clones and lacks some. The sample contains about 100,000 clones, roughly 93% of which appear only once. The source was peripheral blood, collected on day 0 of AZD1222 vaccination. These receptor sequences come from an adult in good health.

This chain connects TRBV14 to TRBJ1-2; no clear D gene. This CDR3 is built from 15 residues. Per the germline V gene, CDR1 is SGHDN and CDR2 is FVKESK. Deletions cut 5 bases from V and 4 bases from J, with 17 bases between. This CDR3 is CASSGTHPSAYGYTF. DNA of the CDR3: TGTGCCAGCAGCGGAACCCATCCATCTGCCTATGGCTACACCTTC. Variable domain in full (rest from reference TRBV14 and TRBJ1-2): EAGVTQFPSHSVIEKGQTVTLRCDPISGHDNLYWYRRVMGKEIKFLLHFVKESKQDESGMPNNRFLAERTGGTYSTLKVQPAELEDSGVYFCASSGTHPSAYGYTFGSGTRLTVV.

V and J are TRBV5-4 and TRBJ2-3, with 8 bases matching TRBD1. CDR1 and CDR2 (germline): SGHNT, YYREEE (reference sequence). CDR3 length: 17 amino acids. Trimming cost V 4 bases and J 2 bases; bases outside gene matches: 12. CDR3: CASSTAKAGGSTDTQYF. The CDR3 coding sequence is TGTGCCAGCAGCACAGCGAAAGCAGGGGGCTCCACAGATACGCAGTATTTT.

The V gene is TRBV2, the J gene TRBJ2-1; 8 nucleotides line up with TRBD2. The J segment lost 4 bases and the V segment lost 7 bases, leaving 12 bases of the junction unmatched. The germline V gene encodes CDR1 SNHLY and CDR2 FYNNEI. The CDR3 has 16 amino acids. For the CDR3, the DNA is TGTGCCAGCACGCGAGAGGTAGCGGGAAGGTACAATGAGCAGTTCTTC. Residues: CASTREVAGRYNEQFF.

This chain uses TRBV5-1 with TRBJ2-5, with D possibly matching TRBD2 (6 bases). Deletions cut 2 bases from V and 5 bases from J, with 10 bases between. In germline, CDR1 is SGHRS, CDR2 YFSETQ. The CDR3 has 13 residues. The chain's CDR3 is CASSFGTSETQYF. The CDR3 region has the DNA TGCGCCAGCAGCTTTGGAACTAGCGAGACCCAGTACTTC.

This chain uses TRBV6-2 or TRBV6-3 with TRBJ1-5; no definite D call. The CDR3 sequence is 15 residues long. CDR1 and CDR2 (germline): MNHEY, SVGEGT. The V end lost 3 bases, the J end lost 5 bases, and 14 bases lay between the germline ends. The CDR3 nucleotides are TGTGCCAGCAGTTATAAGGGAACAATTGATCAGCCCCAGCATTTT. Translating it yields CASSYKGTIDQPQHF.

The chain uses TRBV6-2 or TRBV6-3 and TRBJ2-7; D is ambiguous. The CDR3 extends over 14 amino acids. V was shortened by 0 bases and J by 5 bases, with 11 bases between the two germline ends. Germline V gene sequence: CDR1 MNHEY, CDR2 SVGEGT. The DNA of the CDR3 is TGTGCCAGCAGTTACTCGGTGGTTGCGGACGAGCAGTACTTC. Translating it yields CASSYSVVADEQYF.

The chain uses TRBV5-5 and TRBJ2-5; D remains unclear. V gave up 2 bases and J gave up 4 bases, with 6 bases separating them. Germline V gene lookup returns CDR1 SGHKS and CDR2 YYEKEE (reference sequence). This CDR3 comprises 12 residues. The CDR3 sequence is CASSLQGETQYF. For the CDR3, the DNA is TGTGCCAGCAGCTTACAAGGAGAGACCCAGTACTTC.

The chain has TRBV27 and TRBJ2-7; TRBD2 matches 10 bases. Germline V CDR1 and CDR2: MNHEY, SMNVEV (reference sequence). The CDR3 consists of 15 residues. V was clipped by 2 bases and J by 7 bases; unmatched bases: 8. In DNA, the CDR3 is TGTGCCAGCAGTTTAGCCCTAGCGGGAGTCAGGGAGCAGTACTTC. It translates to CASSLALAGVREQYF.

The V and J genes are TRBV5-8 and TRBJ2-7; the match to TRBD2 covers 7 bases. V gave up 1 base and J gave up 6 bases; unmatched junction bases: 10. Germline CDR1 is SGHTS and CDR2 is YDEGEE. CDR3 length equals 15 residues. The CDR3 spells CASSLRGSLNFEQYF. The CDR3 DNA reads as TGTGCCAGCAGCTTGCGCGGGAGTTTGAATTTCGAGCAGTACTTC.

The chain couples TRBV10-3 to TRBJ1-2, with TRBD1 identical over 7 bases. CDR1 and CDR2 from the germline V gene are ENHRY and SYGVKD. The V gene end was trimmed by 0 bases and the J gene end by 3 bases; junction bases not matched to a gene: 1. The CDR3 has 14 residues. CDR3 DNA sequence: TGTGCCATCAGTGAGTCAGGGACAGACTATGGCTACACCTTC. This translates into CAISESGTDYGYTF.

The CDR3 here is CASSSGLNKQYF. CDR3 in DNA: TGTGCCAGCAGCTCAGGCCTGAATAAGCAGTACTTC. The chain couples TRBV7-9 to TRBJ2-7; D not certain. Trimming pared 4 bases from V and 8 bases from J, leaving 12 bases between. Germline lookup yields CDR1 SEHNR and CDR2 FQNEAQ (reference sequence). The CDR3 runs to 12 residues.

This chain links TRBV5-1 with TRBJ2-2; 9 nucleotides agree with TRBD2. V trimming: 5 bases; J trimming: 4 bases; junction bases outside the gene matches: 9. Per germline, CDR1 SGHRS and CDR2 YFSETQ. The CDR3 sequence is 16 residues long. CDR3 residues: CASSDSVAGVTGELFF. CDR3 nucleotides: TGCGCCAGCAGTGATTCGGTAGCGGGAGTCACCGGGGAGCTGTTTTTT.

V usage is TRBV9 and J usage is TRBJ2-7; D is ambiguous. Germline loops: CDR1 SGDLS, CDR2 YYNGEE. V was pared by 3 bases and J by 0 bases, with 7 bases between. The CDR3 is 13 amino acids. The CDR3 region is CASSGGSSYEQYF. The CDR3 region has the DNA TGTGCCAGCAGCGGCGGTAGCTCCTACGAGCAGTACTTC.

The V and J genes are TRBV7-2 and TRBJ1-2, with D possibly being TRBD1 (6 bases). This CDR3 region has 16 residues. The ends were cut back, 5 bases at V and 4 bases at J, with 20 bases in the middle. Germline CDR1 SGHTA, CDR2 FQGNSA. The CDR3 loop reads CASSPYGGQLTYGYTF. In nucleotides, the CDR3 is TGTGCCAGCAGCCCATACGGGGGGCAGCTGACCTATGGCTACACCTTC.

The chain has TRBV11-3 and TRBJ2-1, with 7 bases lining up with TRBD2. V lost 8 bases, J lost 8 bases, and 9 bases stayed unmatched. CDR3 length: 13 residues. Looked up from germline, CDR1 is SGHNT and CDR2 is YENEEA. The DNA of the CDR3 is TGTGCCAGCTCTCCTTGGGGGGGGGATGAGCAGTTCTTC. Translated: CASSPWGGDEQFF.

This clone was counted once. The chain joins TRBV28 to TRBJ1-5; the D is unclear. CDR1 MDHEN and CDR2 SYDVKM come from the germline V gene. This CDR3 spans 12 amino acids. V lost 2 bases to trimming and J lost 10 bases, with 9 bases between them. The CDR3 DNA reads TGTGCCAGCAGTTTACGCCAGAGACCCCAGCATTTT. Protein sequence: CASSLRQRPQHF.